This T cell receptor (beta chain) stems from a study of shared clonotypes between healthy human individuals. On ten immunoSEQ deep assay plates, unsorted PBMC DNA was sequenced. The method was immunoSEQ multiplex PCR; TCRdb's version includes in-frame clones alone and lacks a portion of them. This sample has fewer than 550,000 clones, with about 80% found just once. Genomic DNA came from tens of millions of PBMCs in unsorted samples. The sequencing sample was made of PBMCs. The sequence derives from a woman aged 40 to 50 in good health. Some clones in this sample may be carry-over from other donors' samples.

CDR3 in DNA: TGTGCCAGCAGCTTGCTAACCACCGGGGAGCTGTTTTTT. This translates into CASSLLTTGELFF. The V call is TRBV5-6, the J call TRBJ2-2; D is uncertain. CDR3 length: 13 residues. CDR1 and CDR2 from the germline V gene are SGHDT and YYEEEE. V was clipped by 1 base and J by 4 bases, with 5 bases between them.